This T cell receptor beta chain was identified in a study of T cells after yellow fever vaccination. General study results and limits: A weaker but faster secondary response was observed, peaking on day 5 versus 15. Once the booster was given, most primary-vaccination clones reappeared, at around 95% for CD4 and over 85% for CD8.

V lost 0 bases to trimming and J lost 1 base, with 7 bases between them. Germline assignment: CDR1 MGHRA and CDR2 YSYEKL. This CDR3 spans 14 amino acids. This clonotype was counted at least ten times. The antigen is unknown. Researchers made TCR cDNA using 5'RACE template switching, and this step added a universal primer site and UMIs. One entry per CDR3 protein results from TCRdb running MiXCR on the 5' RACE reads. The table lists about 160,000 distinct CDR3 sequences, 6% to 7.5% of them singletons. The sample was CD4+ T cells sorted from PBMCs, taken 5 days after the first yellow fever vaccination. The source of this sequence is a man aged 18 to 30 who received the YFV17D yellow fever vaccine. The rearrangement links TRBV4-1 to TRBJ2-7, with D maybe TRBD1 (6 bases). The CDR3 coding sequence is TGCGCCAGCAGCCAAGAGGACAGTTCCTACGAGCAGTACGTC. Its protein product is CASSQEDSSYEQYV.